One T cell receptor (beta chain) is described in this entry. The data belong to a study of T cell responses to AZD1222 COVID-19 vaccine. Assay: immunoSEQ multiplex PCR; the TCRdb copy retains only in-frame clones and omits some. The repertoire holds some 180,000 clones, with around 94% as singletons. Germline V CDR1 and CDR2: SGHTA, FQGNSA. V lost 4 bases to trimming and J lost 5 bases, with 14 bases between them. CDR3 size: 15 residues. The chain employs TRBV7-2 and TRBJ1-4; unclear D gene. The clonotype was recovered from an adult in good health. Sample: peripheral blood, taken on day 0 of AZD1222 vaccination. CDR3 in amino acids: CASSSLATRNEKLFF. CDR3 in DNA: TGTGCCAGCAGCTCACTCGCGACCCGGAATGAAAAACTGTTTTTT. Drawing the rest from reference TRBV7-2 and TRBJ1-4, the complete variable domain is GAGVSQSPSNKVTEKGKDVELRCDPISGHTALYWYRQSLGQGLEFLIYFQGNSAPDKSGLPSDRFSAERTGGSVSTLTIQRTQQEDSAVYLCASSSLATRNEKLFFGSGTQLSVL.